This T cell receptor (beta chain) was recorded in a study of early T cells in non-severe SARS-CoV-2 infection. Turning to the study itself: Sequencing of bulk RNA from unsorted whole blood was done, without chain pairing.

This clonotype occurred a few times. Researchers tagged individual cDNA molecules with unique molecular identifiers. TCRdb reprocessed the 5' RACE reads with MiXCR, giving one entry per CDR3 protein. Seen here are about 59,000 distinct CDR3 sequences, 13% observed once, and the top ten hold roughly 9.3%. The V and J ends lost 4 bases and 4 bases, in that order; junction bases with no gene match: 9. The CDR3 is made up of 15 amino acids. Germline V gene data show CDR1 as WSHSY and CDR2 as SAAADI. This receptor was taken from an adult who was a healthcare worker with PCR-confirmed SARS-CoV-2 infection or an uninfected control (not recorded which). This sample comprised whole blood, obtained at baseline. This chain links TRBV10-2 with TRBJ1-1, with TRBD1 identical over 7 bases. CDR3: CASSGGGGSGTEAFF. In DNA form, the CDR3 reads TGCGCCAGCAGTGGAGGAGGGGGCTCGGGCACTGAAGCTTTCTTT.